This T cell receptor beta chain was recorded in a study of blood T cell repertoires in COVID-19. Sequenced by immunoSEQ multiplex PCR; TCRdb stores in-frame clones only, minus some. The repertoire holds 150,000 to 200,000 clones, roughly 88% seen once, with 13% in the top ten. Donors in Cohort 3 counted as recovered after two negative PCRs, clearance, or symptom resolution. CDR3 length equals 12 residues. The V and J ends lost 1 base and 4 bases respectively, with 4 bases between them. CDR1 and CDR2 from the germline V gene are SNHLY and FYNNEI. The J gene is TRBJ2-5, the V gene TRBV2; no definite D call. The sequencing sample was made of PBMCs or T cells enriched from blood (not recorded which). The receptor was derived from a woman aged 55-70 years who had recovered from COVID-19. The CDR3 DNA reads TGTGCCAGCAGTGAAGGTCGAGAGACCCAGTACTTC. Translated: CASSEGRETQYF.